This T cell receptor (beta chain) was sequenced in a study of neurological immune-mediated disorders. The time point was: longitudinal time-point 2. V was pared by 2 bases and J by 4 bases, with 9 bases between. Germline assignment: CDR1 MNHEY and CDR2 SMNVEV (reference sequence). This CDR3 contains 14 residues. The cDNA came from 5'RACE, which used 10-nucleotide random UMIs. TCRdb re-called the 5' RACE reads through MiXCR, storing one row per CDR3 protein. The sample lists over 75,000 distinct CDR3 sequences, 5.5% to 6.5% occurring once. This clonotype was counted ten times or more. The chain links TRBV27 to TRBJ1-5, with D hard to call. Sequenced input: PBMCs. The clonotype comes from a woman aged 60-75 years with multiple sclerosis. The CDR3: CASSLTNKNQPQHF. CDR3 bases: TGTGCCAGCAGTTTAACAAATAAGAATCAGCCCCAGCATTTT.